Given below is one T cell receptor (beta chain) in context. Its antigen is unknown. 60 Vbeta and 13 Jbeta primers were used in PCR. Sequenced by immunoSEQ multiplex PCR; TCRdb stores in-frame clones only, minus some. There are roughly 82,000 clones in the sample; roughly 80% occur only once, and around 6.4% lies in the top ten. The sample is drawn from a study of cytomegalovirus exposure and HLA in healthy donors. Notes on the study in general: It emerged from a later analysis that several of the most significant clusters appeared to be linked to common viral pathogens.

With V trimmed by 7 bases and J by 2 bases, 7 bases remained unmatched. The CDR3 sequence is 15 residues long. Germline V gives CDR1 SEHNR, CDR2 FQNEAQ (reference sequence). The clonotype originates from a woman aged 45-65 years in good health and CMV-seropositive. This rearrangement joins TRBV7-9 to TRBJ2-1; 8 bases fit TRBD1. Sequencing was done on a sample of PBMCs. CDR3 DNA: TGTGCCAGCACCATAGGGACAGGTCCCTACAATGAGCAGTTCTTC. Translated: CASTIGTGPYNEQFF.